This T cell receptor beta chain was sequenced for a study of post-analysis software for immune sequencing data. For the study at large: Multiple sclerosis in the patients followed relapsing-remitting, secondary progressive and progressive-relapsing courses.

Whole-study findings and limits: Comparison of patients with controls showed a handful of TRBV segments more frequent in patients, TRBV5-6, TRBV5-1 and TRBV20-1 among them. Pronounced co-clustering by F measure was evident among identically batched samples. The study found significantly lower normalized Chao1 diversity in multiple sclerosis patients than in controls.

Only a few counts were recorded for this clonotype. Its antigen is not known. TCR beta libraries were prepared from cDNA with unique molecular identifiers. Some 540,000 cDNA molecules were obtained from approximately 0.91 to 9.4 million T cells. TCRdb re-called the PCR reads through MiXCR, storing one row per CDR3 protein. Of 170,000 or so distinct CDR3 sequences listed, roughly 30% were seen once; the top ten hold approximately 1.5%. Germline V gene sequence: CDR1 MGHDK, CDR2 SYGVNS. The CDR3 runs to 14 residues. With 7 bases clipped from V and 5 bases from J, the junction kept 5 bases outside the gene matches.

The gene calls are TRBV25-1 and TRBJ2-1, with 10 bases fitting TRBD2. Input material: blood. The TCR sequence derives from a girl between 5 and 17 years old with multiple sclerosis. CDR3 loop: CASTSGSWDNEQFF. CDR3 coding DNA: TGTGCCAGCACTAGCGGGAGTTGGGACAATGAGCAGTTCTTC.